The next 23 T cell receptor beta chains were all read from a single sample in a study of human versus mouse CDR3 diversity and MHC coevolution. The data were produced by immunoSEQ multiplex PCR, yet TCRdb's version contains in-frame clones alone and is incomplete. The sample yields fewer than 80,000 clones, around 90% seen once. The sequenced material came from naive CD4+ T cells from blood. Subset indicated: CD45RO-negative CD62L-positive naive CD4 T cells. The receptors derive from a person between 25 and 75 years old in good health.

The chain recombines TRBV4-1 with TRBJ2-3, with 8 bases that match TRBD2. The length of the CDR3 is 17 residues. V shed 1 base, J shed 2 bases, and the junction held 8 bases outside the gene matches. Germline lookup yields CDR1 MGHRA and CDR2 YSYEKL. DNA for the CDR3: TGCGCCAGCAGCCAAGGGGCGGCGGGAGGACCCACAGATACGCAGTATTTT. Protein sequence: CASSQGAAGGPTDTQYF.

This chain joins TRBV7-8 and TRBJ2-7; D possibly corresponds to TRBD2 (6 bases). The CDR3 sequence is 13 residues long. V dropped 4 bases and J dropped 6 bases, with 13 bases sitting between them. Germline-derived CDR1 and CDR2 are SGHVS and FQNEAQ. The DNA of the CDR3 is TGTGCCAGCAGCTCCGGGAGCCCATCCGAGCAGTACTTC. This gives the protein CASSSGSPSEQYF.

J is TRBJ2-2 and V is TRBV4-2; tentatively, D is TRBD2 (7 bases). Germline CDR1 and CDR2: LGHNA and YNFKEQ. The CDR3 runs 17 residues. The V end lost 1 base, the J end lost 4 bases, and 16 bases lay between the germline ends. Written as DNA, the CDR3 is TGTGCCAGCAGCCAAGCGGGGGGCAGGGGAGGCACCGGGGAGCTGTTTTTT. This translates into CASSQAGGRGGTGELFF.

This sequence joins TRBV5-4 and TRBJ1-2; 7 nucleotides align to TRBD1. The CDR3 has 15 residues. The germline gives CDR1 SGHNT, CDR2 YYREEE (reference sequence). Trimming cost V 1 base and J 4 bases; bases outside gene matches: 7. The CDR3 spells CASSLSGQDLYGYTF. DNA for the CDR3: TGTGCCAGCAGCTTGAGTGGACAGGACCTCTATGGCTACACCTTC. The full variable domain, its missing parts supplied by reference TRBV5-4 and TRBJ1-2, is ETGVTQSPTHLIKTRGQQVTLRCSSQSGHNTVSWYQQALGQGPQFIFQYYREEENGRGNFPPRFSGLQFPNYSSELNVNALELDDSALYLCASSLSGQDLYGYTFGSGTRLTVV.

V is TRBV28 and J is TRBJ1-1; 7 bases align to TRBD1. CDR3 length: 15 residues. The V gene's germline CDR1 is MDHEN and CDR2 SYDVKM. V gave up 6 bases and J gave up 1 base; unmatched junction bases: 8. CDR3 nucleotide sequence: TGTGCCAGCAGCCCCGCCGGGACAGCGAACACTGAAGCTTTCTTT. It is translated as CASSPAGTANTEAFF.

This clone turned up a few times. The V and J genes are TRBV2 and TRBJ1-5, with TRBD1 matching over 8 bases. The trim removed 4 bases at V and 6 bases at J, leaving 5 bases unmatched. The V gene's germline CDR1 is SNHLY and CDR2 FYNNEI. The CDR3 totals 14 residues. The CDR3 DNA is TGTGCCAGCAGTGTCCAGGGGGCAAGTCAGCCCCAGCATTTT. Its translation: CASSVQGASQPQHF.

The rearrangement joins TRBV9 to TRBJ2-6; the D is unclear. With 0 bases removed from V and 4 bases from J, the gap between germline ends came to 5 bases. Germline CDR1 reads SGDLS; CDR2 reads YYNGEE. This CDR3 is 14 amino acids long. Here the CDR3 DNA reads TGTGCCAGCAGCGTAGCTACCGGGGCCAACGTCCTGACTTTC. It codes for CASSVATGANVLTF.

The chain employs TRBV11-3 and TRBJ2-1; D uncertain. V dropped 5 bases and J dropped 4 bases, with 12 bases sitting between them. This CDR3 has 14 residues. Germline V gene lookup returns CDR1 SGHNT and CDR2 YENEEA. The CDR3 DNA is TGTGCCAGCAGCCGTCGAAGCGAGTACAATGAGCAGTTCTTC. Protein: CASSRRSEYNEQFF.

CDR3 sequence: CASSQVPAGNTEAFF. In nucleotides, the CDR3 is TGCGCCAGCAGCCAAGTTCCTGCGGGGAACACTGAAGCTTTCTTT. The chain links TRBV4-1 to TRBJ1-1; no clear D. This CDR3 has 15 residues. V lost 1 base and J 1 base, leaving 10 bases between the germline ends. Per the germline V gene, CDR1 is MGHRA and CDR2 is YSYEKL.

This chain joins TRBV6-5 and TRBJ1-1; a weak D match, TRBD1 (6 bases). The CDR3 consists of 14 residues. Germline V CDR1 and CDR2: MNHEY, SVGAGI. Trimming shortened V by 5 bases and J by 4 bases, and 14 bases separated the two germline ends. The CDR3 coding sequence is TGTGCCAGCAGTGCCACCACAGGGCGCACTGAAGCTTTCTTT. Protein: CASSATTGRTEAFF.

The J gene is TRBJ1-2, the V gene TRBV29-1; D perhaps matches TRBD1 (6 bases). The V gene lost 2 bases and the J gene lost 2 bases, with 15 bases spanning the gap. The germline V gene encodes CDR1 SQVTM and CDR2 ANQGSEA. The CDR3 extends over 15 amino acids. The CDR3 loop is CSVESRGAKNYGYTF. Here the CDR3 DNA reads TGCAGCGTTGAATCGCGGGGGGCAAAGAACTATGGCTACACCTTC.

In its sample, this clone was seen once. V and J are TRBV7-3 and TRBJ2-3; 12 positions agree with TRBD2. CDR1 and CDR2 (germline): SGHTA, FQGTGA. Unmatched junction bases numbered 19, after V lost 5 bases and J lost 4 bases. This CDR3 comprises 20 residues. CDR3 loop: CASSPYLAGGTISGADTQYF. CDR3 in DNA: TGTGCCAGCAGCCCATATCTAGCGGGGGGGACAATATCGGGCGCAGATACGCAGTATTTT.

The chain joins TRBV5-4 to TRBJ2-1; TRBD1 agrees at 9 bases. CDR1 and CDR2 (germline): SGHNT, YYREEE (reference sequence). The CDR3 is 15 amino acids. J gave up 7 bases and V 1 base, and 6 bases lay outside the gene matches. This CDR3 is CASSLFGTGLNEQFF. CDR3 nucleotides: TGTGCCAGCAGCTTGTTCGGGACAGGGTTGAATGAGCAGTTCTTC.

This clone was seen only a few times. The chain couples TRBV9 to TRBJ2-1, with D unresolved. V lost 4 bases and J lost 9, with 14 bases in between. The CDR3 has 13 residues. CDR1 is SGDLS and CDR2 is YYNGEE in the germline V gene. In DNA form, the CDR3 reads TGTGCCAGCAGCTCCCCCCCCCTTAGTGAGCAGTTCTTC. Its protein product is CASSSPPLSEQFF.

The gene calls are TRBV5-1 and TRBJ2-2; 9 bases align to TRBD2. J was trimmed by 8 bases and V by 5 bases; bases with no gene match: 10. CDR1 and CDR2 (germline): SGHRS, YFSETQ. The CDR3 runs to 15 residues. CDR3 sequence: CASSLAGISGGELFF. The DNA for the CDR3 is TGCGCCAGCAGTCTAGCGGGAATTTCGGGAGGGGAGCTGTTTTTT.

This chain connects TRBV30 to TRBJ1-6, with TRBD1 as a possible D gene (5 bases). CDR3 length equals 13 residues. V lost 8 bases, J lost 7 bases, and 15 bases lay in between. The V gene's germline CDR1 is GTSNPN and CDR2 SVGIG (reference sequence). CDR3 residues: CAQCRDRNSPLHF. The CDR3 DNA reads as TGTGCCCAATGTAGAGACAGAAATTCACCCCTCCACTTT.

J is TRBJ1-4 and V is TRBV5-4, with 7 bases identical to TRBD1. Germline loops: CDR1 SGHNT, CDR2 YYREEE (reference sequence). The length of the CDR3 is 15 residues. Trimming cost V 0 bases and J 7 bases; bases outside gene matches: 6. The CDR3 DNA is TGTGCCAGCAGCTTGGGGCCAGGGGGAAGTGAAAAACTGTTTTTT. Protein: CASSLGPGGSEKLFF.

The CDR3 nucleotides read TGTGCCAGCAGACGAAGACAGGGAGAGAATTCACCCCTCCACTTT. Its translation is CASRRRQGENSPLHF. This chain connects TRBV28 to TRBJ1-6, with 7 bases that match TRBD1. Germline-derived CDR1 and CDR2 are MDHEN and SYDVKM. Losses at the gene ends were 6 bases for V and 7 bases for J; bases not matched to a gene: 9. The CDR3 covers 15 residues.

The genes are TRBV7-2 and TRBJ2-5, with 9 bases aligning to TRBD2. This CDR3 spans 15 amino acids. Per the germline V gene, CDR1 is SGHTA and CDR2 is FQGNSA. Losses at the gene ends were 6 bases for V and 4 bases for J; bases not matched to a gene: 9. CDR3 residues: CASRPSGAGGETQYF. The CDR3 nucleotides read TGTGCCAGCAGACCAAGTGGAGCGGGGGGAGAGACCCAGTACTTC.

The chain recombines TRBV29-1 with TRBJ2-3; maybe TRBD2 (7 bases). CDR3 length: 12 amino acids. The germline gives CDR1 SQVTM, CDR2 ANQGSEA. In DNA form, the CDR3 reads TGCAGTGAGAGGGGGGGGACAGATACGCAGTATTTT. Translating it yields CSERGGTDTQYF.

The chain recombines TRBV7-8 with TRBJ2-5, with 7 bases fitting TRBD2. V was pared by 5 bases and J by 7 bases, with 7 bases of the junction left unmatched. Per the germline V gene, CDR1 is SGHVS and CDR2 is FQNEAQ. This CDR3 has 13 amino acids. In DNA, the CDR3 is TGTGCCAGCAGCCCAAGCGGGGTAGGGACCCAGTACTTC. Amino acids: CASSPSGVGTQYF.

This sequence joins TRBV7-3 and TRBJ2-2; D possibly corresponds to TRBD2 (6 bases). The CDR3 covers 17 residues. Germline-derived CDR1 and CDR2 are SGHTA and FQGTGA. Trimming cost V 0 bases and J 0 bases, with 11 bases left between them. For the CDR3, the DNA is TGTGCCAGCAGCTTAACGAGGGAGGACGCGAACACCGGGGAGCTGTTTTTT. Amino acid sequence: CASSLTREDANTGELFF.

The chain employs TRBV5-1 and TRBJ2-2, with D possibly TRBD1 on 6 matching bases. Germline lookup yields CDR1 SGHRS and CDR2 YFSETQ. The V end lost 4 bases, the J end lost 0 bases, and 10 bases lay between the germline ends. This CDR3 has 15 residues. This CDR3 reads CASSRTATNTGELFF. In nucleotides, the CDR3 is TGCGCCAGCAGCCGGACAGCTACGAACACCGGGGAGCTGTTTTTT.